These 17 T cell receptor beta chains share one sample of origin, sequenced in a study of CXCR3-negative and CXCR3-positive naive CD8 T cells. Study-level findings and limits: CXCR3-positive naive cells had TRB CDR3s that were more hydrophobic than CXCR3-negative naive cells had.

With UMI labels, 5' RACE was used to prepare the TRB cDNA libraries. One entry per CDR3 protein, without DNA, is what TCRdb gives after re-calling the 5' RACE reads. The sample holds about 140,000 distinct CDR3 sequences. No antigens are known for them. Sequencing input: naive CXCR3+ CD8+ T cells from blood. As for subset: CD45RO-CCR7+CD27+CD95- naive CD8+ T cells expressing CXCR3 (TNR3+). The receptors here all came from a human donor in good health. Some clones in this sample may be carry-over from other donors' samples.

Here the CDR3 reads CASSPQGDATEAFF. V gene TRBV9 combines with J gene TRBJ1-1; the D call of TRBD1 rests on TCRdb alone, since no DNA is present to check it. This CDR3 contains 14 residues. CDR1 is SGDLS, CDR2 YYNGEE, per germline.

The chain carries TRBV9 and TRBJ2-3. This CDR3 is 14 amino acids long. Per the germline V gene, CDR1 is SGDLS and CDR2 is YYNGEE. The CDR3 sequence: CASTHGLAADTQYF.

J is TRBJ1-1 and V is TRBV5-4; lacking DNA, the TRBD1 call made by TCRdb goes unchecked. CDR1 is SGHNT and CDR2 is YYREEE in the germline V gene (reference sequence). CDR3 size: 16 residues. The CDR3 sequence is CASSLRGWTQNTEAFF.

The chain combines TRBV9 with TRBJ1-6. The CDR3 extends over 14 amino acids. Germline-derived CDR1 and CDR2 are SGDLS and YYNGEE. CDR3 loop: CASSVSGSNSPLHF.

V usage is TRBV28 and J usage is TRBJ2-5; TCRdb indicates TRBD1, and absent DNA this call remains unverified. Germline loops: CDR1 MDHEN, CDR2 SYDVKM. CDR3 length: 16 residues. The CDR3 region is CASSVTPTESQETQYF.

The chain couples TRBV29-1 to TRBJ2-7; TCRdb lists TRBD1, though no DNA is available to test this call. The CDR3 spans 16 residues. CDR1 SQVTM and CDR2 ANQGSEA come from the germline V gene. CDR3 amino acids: CSVDPISGGHWYEQYF.

This chain connects TRBV20-1 to TRBJ2-7; TCRdb picks TRBD2, but there is no DNA to check that call. The CDR3 runs to 14 residues. Germline lookup yields CDR1 DFQATT and CDR2 SNEGSKA (reference sequence). The CDR3 sequence is CSAGGQESSYEQYF.

The chain carries TRBV27 and TRBJ2-7; without DNA, the TCRdb call of TRBD2 cannot be checked. Germline values: CDR1 MNHEY, CDR2 SMNVEV (reference sequence). The CDR3 has 14 amino acids. CDR3 amino acids: CASSLGTSGYEQYF.

The V and J genes are TRBV7-6 and TRBJ2-1; the D gene TCRdb calls, TRBD1, cannot be checked with no DNA. This CDR3 contains 14 residues. Germline V CDR1 and CDR2: SGHVS, FNYEAQ. The CDR3 sequence is CASSLGAGHNEQFF.

This chain joins TRBV19 and TRBJ2-7; TCRdb picks TRBD2, but there is no DNA to check that call. The CDR3 is 16 amino acids. Germline-derived CDR1 and CDR2 are LNHDA and SQIVND (reference sequence). CDR3 region: CASSIVPGRATYEQYF.

This chain joins TRBV30 and TRBJ2-4; without DNA, the TCRdb call of TRBD1 cannot be checked. Germline assignment: CDR1 GTSNPN and CDR2 SVGIG (reference sequence). The CDR3 totals 12 residues. CDR3 residues: CAWNPGIGPVYF.

This rearrangement joins TRBV6-6 to TRBJ1-6; no DNA is available, so the TRBD1 call from TCRdb remains unchecked. This CDR3 region has 16 residues. Germline CDR1 MNHNY, CDR2 SVGAGI (reference sequence). The CDR3 sequence: CASSYRETGGNSPLHF.

V and J are TRBV7-9 and TRBJ1-2; the TCRdb D gene call, TRBD1, has no DNA to confirm it. CDR3 size: 13 residues. Germline V CDR1 and CDR2: SEHNR, FQNEAQ (reference sequence). The CDR3 protein is CASSPLMGDGYTF.

The chain has TRBV27 and TRBJ2-1; TCRdb selects TRBD2, and the lack of DNA leaves this call unchecked. The CDR3 has 13 residues. Germline CDR1 reads MNHEY; CDR2 reads SMNVEV (reference sequence). CDR3 sequence: CASRRLAEPGCFF.

The chain employs TRBV6-6 and TRBJ1-1; TCRdb gives TRBD1 as the D gene, but with no DNA this cannot be confirmed. Germline CDR1 MNHNY, CDR2 SVGAGI (reference sequence). The CDR3 spans 12 residues. CDR3 sequence: CASLDRVTEAFF.

J is TRBJ1-1 and V is TRBV19; TCRdb returns TRBD1, unconfirmable since there is no DNA. The CDR3 is 16 residues long. Germline V gives CDR1 LNHDA, CDR2 SQIVND (reference sequence). CDR3 in amino acids: CASSISWAGDNTEAFF.

The chain is built from TRBV16 and TRBJ2-7. The CDR3 runs to 16 residues. CDR1 is KGHSY and CDR2 is FQNENV in the germline V gene. The CDR3 here is CASSQPQLAGLDEQYF.